One and the same sample provided the 20 T cell receptor beta chains below, sequenced in a study of cytomegalovirus exposure and HLA in healthy donors. Primers included in the PCR were 60 Vbeta and 13 Jbeta primers. The protocol was immunoSEQ multiplex PCR, while the TCRdb copy is restricted to in-frame clones and leaves out a portion. The sample records around 150,000 clones, approximately 80% being singletons. Sequencing was performed on PBMCs. These receptors originate from a male donor in good health and CMV-seropositive.

The chain combines TRBV27 with TRBJ2-1; 7 bases line up with TRBD1. J gave up 9 bases and V 2 bases, and 13 bases lay outside the gene matches. Germline V gene data show CDR1 as MNHEY and CDR2 as SMNVEV (reference sequence). This CDR3 has 16 amino acids. The CDR3 nucleotides are TGTGCCAGCAGTTTAAATCGGGACAGACCCTCGGGTGAGCAGTTCTTC. It encodes CASSLNRDRPSGEQFF.

V and J are TRBV10-1 and TRBJ2-1, with TRBD2 identical over 7 bases. J lost 3 bases, V lost 1 base, and 6 bases had no gene match. The CDR3 is 16 residues long. Germline V lookup: CDR1 WNHNN, CDR2 SYGVQD (reference sequence). CDR3 in amino acids: CASSEWVASGYNEQFF. In DNA, the CDR3 is TGCGCCAGCAGTGAGTGGGTAGCTAGCGGCTACAATGAGCAGTTCTTC.

The chain has TRBV10-2 and TRBJ2-5; 11 bases line up with TRBD2. The CDR3 is made up of 15 amino acids. CDR1 WSHSY and CDR2 SAAADI come from the germline V gene. With V trimmed by 4 bases and J by 2 bases, 3 bases remained unmatched. Here the CDR3 reads CASSASGGRQETQYF. CDR3 coding DNA: TGCGCCAGCAGTGCTAGCGGGGGGCGGCAAGAGACCCAGTACTTC.

Written as DNA, the CDR3 is TGTGCCAGCAGCCGACGTTCAGGCGCTCAAGAGACCCAGTACTTC. This sequence encodes CASSRRSGAQETQYF. This chain connects TRBV14 to TRBJ2-5, with no clear D. V was cut by 4 bases and J by 2 bases, with 14 bases left in between. CDR1 is SGHDN, CDR2 FVKESK, per germline. The CDR3 contains 15 residues.

The rearrangement joins TRBV4-1 to TRBJ2-3; maybe TRBD1 (5 bases). Trimming pared 3 bases from V and 4 bases from J, leaving 17 bases between. Germline V lookup: CDR1 MGHRA, CDR2 YSYEKL. The CDR3 runs 16 residues. The CDR3 DNA is TGCGCCAGCAGCCATCGGGTAGACAGCCCCCCAGATACGCAGTATTTT. Its protein is CASSHRVDSPPDTQYF.

The chain has TRBV27 and TRBJ1-2; 9 bases fit TRBD1. The germline CDR1 and CDR2 sequences are MNHEY and SMNVEV (reference sequence). The V and J ends lost 5 bases and 4 bases, in that order; junction bases with no gene match: 5. This CDR3 is 14 amino acids long. As DNA, the CDR3 is TGTGCCAGCAGTCGGGACAGGGATAGCTATGGCTACACCTTC. It encodes CASSRDRDSYGYTF.

The CDR3 reads CASSVGTQEKLFF. CDR3 coding DNA: TGTGCCAGCAGCGTAGGGACACAAGAAAAACTGTTTTTT. The chain combines TRBV9 with TRBJ1-4, with a weak D call TRBD1 (5 bases). Trimming cost V 0 bases and J 8 bases, with 8 bases left between them. The CDR3 is 13 amino acids. Germline-derived CDR1 and CDR2 are SGDLS and YYNGEE. Full variable domain (outside the CDR3, taken from reference TRBV9 and TRBJ1-4): DSGVTQTPKHLITATGQRVTLRCSPRSGDLSVYWYQQSLDQGLQFLIQYYNGEERAKGNILERFSAQQFPDLHSELNLSSLELGDSALYFCASSVGTQEKLFFGSGTQLSVL.

This clone was detected only a few times. CDR3 in DNA: TGCGCCAGCAGCTTGATGGAGGGGCCAAACTATGGCTACACCTTC. Its translation is CASSLMEGPNYGYTF. V gene TRBV5-1 combines with J gene TRBJ1-2; tentative D call: TRBD1 (5 bases). Germline V gene lookup returns CDR1 SGHRS and CDR2 YFSETQ. The CDR3 sequence is 15 residues long. Trimming stripped 1 base from V and 2 bases from J, with 12 bases between.

The chain joins TRBV29-1 to TRBJ2-2, with a tentative D call TRBD1 (6 bases). The CDR3 spans 13 residues. V lost 7 bases, J lost 0 bases, and 9 bases lay in between. CDR1 and CDR2 (germline): SQVTM, ANQGSEA. The CDR3 bases are TGCAGCGGGGGACATCCGAACACCGGGGAGCTGTTTTTT. This encodes CSGGHPNTGELFF.

This clone has just a few counts. The chain uses TRBV2 and TRBJ2-7; possibly TRBD1 for D (5 bases). The V gene lost 6 bases and the J gene lost 1 base, with 13 bases spanning the gap. The V gene's germline CDR1 is SNHLY and CDR2 FYNNEI. The CDR3 is made up of 14 amino acids. CDR3 DNA: TGTGCCAGCAGGGCGGCCAGGGAATCCTACGAGCAGTACTTC. Amino acid sequence: CASRAARESYEQYF.

This chain uses TRBV5-4 with TRBJ2-7, with 10 bases matching TRBD1. The CDR3 has 16 amino acids. The germline CDR1 and CDR2 sequences are SGHNT and YYREEE (reference sequence). V was clipped by 7 bases and J by 5 bases; unmatched bases: 15. As DNA, the CDR3 is TGTGCCAGCGGCCGACCTCTCGGACAGGGGGGCCACGAGCAGTACTTC. It specifies CASGRPLGQGGHEQYF.

This chain links TRBV30 with TRBJ2-7, with D possibly being TRBD2 (6 bases). CDR1 is GTSNPN, CDR2 SVGIG, per germline (reference sequence). This CDR3 comprises 14 residues. Trimming removed 3 bases from V and 3 bases from J, with 15 bases in between. The CDR3 spells CAWSSPRGLYEQYF. Written as DNA, the CDR3 is TGTGCCTGGAGCTCCCCCCGGGGACTCTACGAGCAGTACTTC.

CDR3 in amino acids: CASSLSGAATYGYTF. As DNA, the CDR3 is TGTGCCAGCAGTTTGTCAGGTGCCGCCACTTATGGCTACACCTTC. The chain is built from TRBV27 and TRBJ1-2; no clear D gene. Germline V CDR1 and CDR2: MNHEY, SMNVEV (reference sequence). The CDR3 length is 15 residues. The V and J ends lost 3 bases and 5 bases respectively, with 16 bases between them.

V usage is TRBV9 and J usage is TRBJ2-7, with TRBD2 identical over 9 bases. V lost 0 bases to trimming and J lost 4 bases; unmatched junction nucleotides: 8. The CDR3 totals 16 residues. Germline V gene data show CDR1 as SGDLS and CDR2 as YYNGEE. The CDR3 spells CASSVGGRGGLYEQYF. The CDR3 DNA follows: TGTGCCAGCAGCGTAGGGGGGCGGGGGGGCCTATACGAGCAGTACTTC. Full variable domain (remainder filled in from reference TRBV9 and TRBJ2-7): DSGVTQTPKHLITATGQRVTLRCSPRSGDLSVYWYQQSLDQGLQFLIQYYNGEERAKGNILERFSAQQFPDLHSELNLSSLELGDSALYFCASSVGGRGGLYEQYFGPGTRLTVT.

The chain couples TRBV14 to TRBJ1-6, with TRBD1 matching 8 bases. The CDR3 has 16 residues. The germline CDR1 and CDR2 sequences are SGHDN and FVKESK. Trimming removed 0 bases from V and 6 bases from J; junction bases left unmatched: 4. The CDR3 bases are TGTGCCAGCAGCCAAGATGGGACAGGCTCTAATTCACCCCTCCACTTT. Its protein product is CASSQDGTGSNSPLHF.

The CDR3 is CASGLTRQGMNTEAFF. The DNA for the CDR3 is TGTGCTAGTGGTTTGACCCGACAGGGGATGAACACTGAAGCTTTCTTT. The rearrangement joins TRBV12-5 to TRBJ1-1; TRBD1 aligns across 8 bases. CDR1 is LGHNT and CDR2 is FRNRAP in the germline V gene. With 2 bases clipped from V and 0 bases from J, the junction kept 5 bases outside the gene matches. The CDR3 sequence is 16 residues long.

This chain joins TRBV19 and TRBJ1-2, with D possibly being TRBD1 (6 bases). Germline values: CDR1 LNHDA, CDR2 SQIVND (reference sequence). CDR3 size: 12 residues. The V end lost 7 bases, the J end lost 6 bases, and 12 bases lay between the germline ends. The CDR3 coding sequence is TGTGCCAGTATTGGGCAGGGGAATGGCTACACCTTC. Protein: CASIGQGNGYTF.

The chain links TRBV5-6 to TRBJ1-2; 7 nucleotides line up with TRBD1. The CDR3 contains 15 residues. From germline, CDR1 is SGHDT and CDR2 YYEEEE. The V gene end was trimmed by 4 bases and the J gene end by 4 bases; junction bases not matched to a gene: 10. CDR3: CASSVGGTAFYGYTF. CDR3 nucleotide sequence: TGTGCCAGCAGCGTGGGGGGGACAGCCTTCTATGGCTACACCTTC.

This chain connects TRBV25-1 to TRBJ1-6; 9 bases map to TRBD1. Looked up from germline, CDR1 is MGHDK and CDR2 is SYGVNS. CDR3 length equals 18 residues. With V trimmed by 1 base and J by 10 bases, 14 bases remained unmatched. The CDR3 loop reads CASSELLGPGQGYSPLHF. CDR3 coding DNA: TGTGCCAGCAGTGAATTATTGGGGCCCGGACAGGGGTACTCACCCCTCCACTTT.

The chain uses TRBV9 and TRBJ1-5; no clear D gene. Between the trimmed V and J ends, which lost 3 bases and 1 base, there was a span of 8 bases. This CDR3 is built from 14 residues. Germline V gene lookup returns CDR1 SGDLS and CDR2 YYNGEE. CDR3 residues: CASSAGRSNQPQHF. DNA of the CDR3: TGTGCCAGCAGCGCAGGTCGGAGCAATCAGCCCCAGCATTTT.